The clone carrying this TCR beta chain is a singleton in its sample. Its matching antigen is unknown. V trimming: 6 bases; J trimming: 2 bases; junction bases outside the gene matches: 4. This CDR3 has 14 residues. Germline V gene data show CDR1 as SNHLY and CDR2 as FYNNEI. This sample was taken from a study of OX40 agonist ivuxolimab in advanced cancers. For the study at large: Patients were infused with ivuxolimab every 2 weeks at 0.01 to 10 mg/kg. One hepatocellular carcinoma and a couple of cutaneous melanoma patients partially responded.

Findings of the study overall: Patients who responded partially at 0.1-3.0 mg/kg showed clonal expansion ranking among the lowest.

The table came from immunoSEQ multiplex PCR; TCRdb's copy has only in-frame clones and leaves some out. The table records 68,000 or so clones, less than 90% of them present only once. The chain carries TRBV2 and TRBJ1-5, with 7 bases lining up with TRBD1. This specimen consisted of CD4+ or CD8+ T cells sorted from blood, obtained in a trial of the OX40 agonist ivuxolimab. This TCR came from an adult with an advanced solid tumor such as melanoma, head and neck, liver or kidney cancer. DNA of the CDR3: TGTGCCAGCAGGGCAGGGGGTGGCAATCAGCCCCAGCATTTT. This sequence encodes CASRAGGGNQPQHF.